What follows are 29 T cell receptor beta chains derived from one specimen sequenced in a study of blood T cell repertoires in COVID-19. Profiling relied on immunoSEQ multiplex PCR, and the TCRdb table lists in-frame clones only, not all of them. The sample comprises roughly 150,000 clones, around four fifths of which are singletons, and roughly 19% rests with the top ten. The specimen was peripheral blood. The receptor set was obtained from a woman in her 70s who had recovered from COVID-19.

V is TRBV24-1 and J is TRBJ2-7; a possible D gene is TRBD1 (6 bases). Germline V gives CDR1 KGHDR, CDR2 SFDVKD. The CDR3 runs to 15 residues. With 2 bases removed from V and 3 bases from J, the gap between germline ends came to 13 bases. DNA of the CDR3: TGTGCCACCAGTGATTCCCCGACAGGAAACTACGAGCAGTACTTC. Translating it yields CATSDSPTGNYEQYF.

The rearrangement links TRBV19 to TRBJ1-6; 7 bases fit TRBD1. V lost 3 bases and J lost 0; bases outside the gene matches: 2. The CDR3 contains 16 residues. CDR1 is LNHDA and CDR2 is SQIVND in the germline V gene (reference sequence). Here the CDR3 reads CASSIRDSSYNSPLHF. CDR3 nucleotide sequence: TGTGCCAGTAGTATTAGGGACAGCTCCTATAATTCACCCCTCCACTTT.

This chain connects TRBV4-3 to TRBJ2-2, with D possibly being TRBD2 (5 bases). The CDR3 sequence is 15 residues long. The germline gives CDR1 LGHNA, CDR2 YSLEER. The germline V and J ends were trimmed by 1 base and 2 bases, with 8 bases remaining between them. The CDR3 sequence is CASSQVPGNTGELFF. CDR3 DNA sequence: TGCGCCAGCAGCCAAGTGCCGGGAAACACCGGGGAGCTGTTTTTT.

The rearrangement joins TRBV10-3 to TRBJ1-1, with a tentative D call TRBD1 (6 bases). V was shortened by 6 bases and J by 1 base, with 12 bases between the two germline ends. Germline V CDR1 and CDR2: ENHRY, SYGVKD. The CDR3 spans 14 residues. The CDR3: CAISPQGSNTEAFF. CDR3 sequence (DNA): TGTGCCATCAGCCCGCAGGGGTCGAACACTGAAGCTTTCTTT.

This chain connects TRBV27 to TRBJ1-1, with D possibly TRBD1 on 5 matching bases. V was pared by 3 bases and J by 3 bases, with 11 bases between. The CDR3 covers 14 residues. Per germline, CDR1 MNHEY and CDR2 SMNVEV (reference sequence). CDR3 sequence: CASSLRGRYTEAFF. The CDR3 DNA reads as TGTGCCAGCAGTTTGCGGGGGAGGTACACTGAAGCTTTCTTT.

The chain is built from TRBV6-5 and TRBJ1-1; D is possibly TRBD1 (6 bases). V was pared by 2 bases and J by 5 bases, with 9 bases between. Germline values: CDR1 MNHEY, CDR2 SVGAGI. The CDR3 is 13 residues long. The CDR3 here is CASSYGGRTEAFF. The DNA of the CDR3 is TGTGCCAGCAGTTACGGGGGCCGAACTGAAGCTTTCTTT.

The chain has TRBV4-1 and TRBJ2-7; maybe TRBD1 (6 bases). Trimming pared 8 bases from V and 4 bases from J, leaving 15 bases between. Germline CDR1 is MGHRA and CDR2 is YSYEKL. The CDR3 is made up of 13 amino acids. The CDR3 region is CASGGRGVYEQYF. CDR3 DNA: TGCGCCAGCGGGGGCAGGGGTGTTTACGAGCAGTACTTC.

CDR3 nucleotides: TGTGCCAGCAGCTTGGTTTGGCGGCAGGGGGGTGAAAAACTGTTTTTT. It specifies CASSLVWRQGGEKLFF. The rearrangement uses TRBV5-6 and TRBJ1-4; TRBD1 matches at 7 bases. Germline-derived CDR1 and CDR2 are SGHDT and YYEEEE. With V trimmed by 0 bases and J by 7 bases, 9 bases remained unmatched. The CDR3 runs 16 residues.

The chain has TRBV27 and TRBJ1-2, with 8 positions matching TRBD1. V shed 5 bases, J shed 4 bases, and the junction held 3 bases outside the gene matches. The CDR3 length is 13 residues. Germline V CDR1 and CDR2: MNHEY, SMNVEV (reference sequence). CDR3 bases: TGTGCCAGCAGTCTCGGGACAGGCTATGGCTACACCTTC. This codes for CASSLGTGYGYTF.

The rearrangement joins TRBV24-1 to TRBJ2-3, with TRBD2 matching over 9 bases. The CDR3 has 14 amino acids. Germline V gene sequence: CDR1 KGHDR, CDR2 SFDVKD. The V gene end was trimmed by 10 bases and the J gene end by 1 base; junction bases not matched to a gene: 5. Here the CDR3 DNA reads TGTGCCACGAACCGCGGGGGGGGCACAGATACGCAGTATTTT. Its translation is CATNRGGGTDTQYF.

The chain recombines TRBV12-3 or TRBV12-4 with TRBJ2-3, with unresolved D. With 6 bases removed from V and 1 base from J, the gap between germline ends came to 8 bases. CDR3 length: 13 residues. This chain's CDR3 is CASRQTGTDTQYF. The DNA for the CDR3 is TGTGCCAGCAGACAAACCGGCACAGATACGCAGTATTTT.

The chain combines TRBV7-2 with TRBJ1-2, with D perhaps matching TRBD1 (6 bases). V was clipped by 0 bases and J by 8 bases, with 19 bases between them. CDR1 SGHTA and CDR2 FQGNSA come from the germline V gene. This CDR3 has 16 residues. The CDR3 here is CASSLASGTLGAGYTF. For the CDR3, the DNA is TGTGCCAGCAGCTTAGCATCCGGGACCCTGGGGGCCGGCTACACCTTC.

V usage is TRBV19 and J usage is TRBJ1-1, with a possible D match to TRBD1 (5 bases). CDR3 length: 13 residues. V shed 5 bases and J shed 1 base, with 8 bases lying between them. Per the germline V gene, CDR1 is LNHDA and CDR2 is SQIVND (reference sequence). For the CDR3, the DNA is TGTGCCAGTAGTTGGGGCCAGAACACTGAAGCTTTCTTT. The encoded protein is CASSWGQNTEAFF.

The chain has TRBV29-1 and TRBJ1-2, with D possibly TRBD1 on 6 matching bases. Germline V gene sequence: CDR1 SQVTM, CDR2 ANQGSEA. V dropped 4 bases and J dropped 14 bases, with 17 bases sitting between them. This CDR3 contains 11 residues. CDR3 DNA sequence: TGCAGCGTTGGGGGGCCCCCTCAGGAGACCTTC. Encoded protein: CSVGGPPQETF.

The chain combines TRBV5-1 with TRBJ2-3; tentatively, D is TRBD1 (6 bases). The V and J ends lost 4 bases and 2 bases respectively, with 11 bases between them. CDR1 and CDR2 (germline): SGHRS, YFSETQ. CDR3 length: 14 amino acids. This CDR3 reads CASSPRTVTDTQYF. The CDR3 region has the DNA TGCGCCAGCAGCCCTCGGACAGTCACAGATACGCAGTATTTT. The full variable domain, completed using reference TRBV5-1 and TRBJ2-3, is KAGVTQTPRYLIKTRGQQVTLSCSPISGHRSVSWYQQTPGQGLQFLFEYFSETQRNKGNFPGRFSGRQFSNSRSEMNVSTLELGDSALYLCASSPRTVTDTQYFGPGTRLTVL.

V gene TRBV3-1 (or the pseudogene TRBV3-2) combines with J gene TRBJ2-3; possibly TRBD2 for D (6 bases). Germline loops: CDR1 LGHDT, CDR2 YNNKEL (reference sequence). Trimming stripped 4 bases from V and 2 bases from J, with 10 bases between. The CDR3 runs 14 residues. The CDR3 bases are TGTGCCAGCAGCCCCGGGACTCACACAGATACGCAGTATTTT. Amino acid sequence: CASSPGTHTDTQYF.

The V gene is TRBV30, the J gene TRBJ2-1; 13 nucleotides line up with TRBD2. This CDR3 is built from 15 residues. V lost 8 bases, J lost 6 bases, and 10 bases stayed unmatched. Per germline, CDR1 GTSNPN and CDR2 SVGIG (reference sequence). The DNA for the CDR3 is TGTGCCCGGGCGGGGGGGACTAGCGGGATCAATGAGCAGTTCTTC. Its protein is CARAGGTSGINEQFF.

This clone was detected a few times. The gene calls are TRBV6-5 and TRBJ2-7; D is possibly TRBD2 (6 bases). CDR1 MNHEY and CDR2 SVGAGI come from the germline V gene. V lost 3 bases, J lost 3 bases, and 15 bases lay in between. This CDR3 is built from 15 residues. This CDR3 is CASSYTPGGIYEQYF. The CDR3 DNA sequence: TGTGCCAGCAGTTATACCCCAGGAGGGATCTACGAGCAGTACTTC.

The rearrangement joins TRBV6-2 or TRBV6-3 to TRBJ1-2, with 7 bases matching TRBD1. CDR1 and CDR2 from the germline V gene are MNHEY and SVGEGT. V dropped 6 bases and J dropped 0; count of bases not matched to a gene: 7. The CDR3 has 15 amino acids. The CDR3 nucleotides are TGTGCCAGCAGCCCCGGGACAGCGACTAACTATGGCTACACCTTC. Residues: CASSPGTATNYGYTF.

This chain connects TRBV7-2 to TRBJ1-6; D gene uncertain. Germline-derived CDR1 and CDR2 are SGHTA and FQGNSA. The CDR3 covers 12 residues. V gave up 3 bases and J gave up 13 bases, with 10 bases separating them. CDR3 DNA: TGTGCCAGCAGCTTTTTCTTCCCTCCCCTCCACTTT. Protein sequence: CASSFFFPPLHF. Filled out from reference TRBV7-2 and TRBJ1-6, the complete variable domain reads GAGVSQSPSNKVTEKGKDVELRCDPISGHTALYWYRQSLGQGLEFLIYFQGNSAPDKSGLPSDRFSAERTGGSVSTLTIQRTQQEDSAVYLCASSFFFPPLHFGNGTRLTVT.

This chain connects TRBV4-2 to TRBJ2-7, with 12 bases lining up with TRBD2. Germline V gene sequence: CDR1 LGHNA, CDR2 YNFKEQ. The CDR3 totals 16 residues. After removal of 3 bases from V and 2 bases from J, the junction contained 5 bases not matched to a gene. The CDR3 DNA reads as TGTGCCAGCAGCCAGCCCACTAGCGGGAGGACCTACGAGCAGTACTTC. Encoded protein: CASSQPTSGRTYEQYF.

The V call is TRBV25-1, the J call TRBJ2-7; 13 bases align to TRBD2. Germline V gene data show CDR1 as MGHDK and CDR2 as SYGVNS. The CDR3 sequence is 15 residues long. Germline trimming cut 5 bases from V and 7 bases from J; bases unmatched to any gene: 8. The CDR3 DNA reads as TGTGCCAGCAGTCCTCGACTAGCGGGAGGTGGGGAGCAGTACTTC. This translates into CASSPRLAGGGEQYF.

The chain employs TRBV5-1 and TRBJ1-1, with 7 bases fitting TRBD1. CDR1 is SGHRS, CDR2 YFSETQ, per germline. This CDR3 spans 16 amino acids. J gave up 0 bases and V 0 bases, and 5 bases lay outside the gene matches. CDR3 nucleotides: TGCGCCAGCAGCTTGGCCGTCGGGACAGTGAACACTGAAGCTTTCTTT. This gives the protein CASSLAVGTVNTEAFF.

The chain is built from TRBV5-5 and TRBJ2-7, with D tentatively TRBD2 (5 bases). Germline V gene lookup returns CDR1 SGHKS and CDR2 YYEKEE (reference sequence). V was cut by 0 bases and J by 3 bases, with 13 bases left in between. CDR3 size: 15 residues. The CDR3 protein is CASSLVGEPLYEQYF. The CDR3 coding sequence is TGTGCCAGCAGCTTGGTGGGAGAACCTCTCTACGAGCAGTACTTC.

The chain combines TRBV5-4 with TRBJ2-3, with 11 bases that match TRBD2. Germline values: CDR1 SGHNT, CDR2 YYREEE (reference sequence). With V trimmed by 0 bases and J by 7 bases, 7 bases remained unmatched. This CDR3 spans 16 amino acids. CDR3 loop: CASSLGTSGGGNTQYF. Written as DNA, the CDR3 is TGTGCCAGCAGCTTGGGCACTAGCGGGGGAGGTAATACGCAGTATTTT.

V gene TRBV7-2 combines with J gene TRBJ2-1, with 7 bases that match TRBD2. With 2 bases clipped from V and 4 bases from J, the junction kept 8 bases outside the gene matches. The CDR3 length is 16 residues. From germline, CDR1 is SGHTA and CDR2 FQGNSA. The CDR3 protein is CASSLNLPGGYNEQFF. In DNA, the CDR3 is TGTGCCAGCAGCTTAAATCTGCCCGGGGGGTACAATGAGCAGTTCTTC.

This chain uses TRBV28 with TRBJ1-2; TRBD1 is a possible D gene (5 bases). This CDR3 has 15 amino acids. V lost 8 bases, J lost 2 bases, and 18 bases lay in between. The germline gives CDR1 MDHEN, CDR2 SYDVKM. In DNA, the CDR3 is TGTGCCAGCTGGAACGGCGGGGCGGCAAACTATGGCTACACCTTC. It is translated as CASWNGGAANYGYTF.

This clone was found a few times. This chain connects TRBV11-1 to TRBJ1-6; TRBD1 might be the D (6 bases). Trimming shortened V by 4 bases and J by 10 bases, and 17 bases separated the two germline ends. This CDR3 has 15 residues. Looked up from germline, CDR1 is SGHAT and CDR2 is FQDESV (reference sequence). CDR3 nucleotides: TGTGCCAGCAGCTCCCTAGGACAGTTGGGGTCACCCCTCCACTTT. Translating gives CASSSLGQLGSPLHF.

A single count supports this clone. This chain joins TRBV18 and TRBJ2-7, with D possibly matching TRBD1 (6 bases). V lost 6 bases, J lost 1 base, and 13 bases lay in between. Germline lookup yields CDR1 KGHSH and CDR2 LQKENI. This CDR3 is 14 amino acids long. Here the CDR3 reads CASSPGANSYEQYF. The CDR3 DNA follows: TGTGCCAGCTCTCCAGGGGCGAATTCCTACGAGCAGTACTTC. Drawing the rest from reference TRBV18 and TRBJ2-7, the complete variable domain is NAGVMQNPRHLVRRRGQEARLRCSPMKGHSHVYWYRQLPEEGLKFMVYLQKENIIDESGMPKERFSAEFPKEGPSILRIQQVVRGDSAAYFCASSPGANSYEQYFGPGTRLTVT.